Here is one T cell receptor beta chain with its context. The TCR beta repertoire was assessed by survey-level immunoSEQ sequencing. Assay used: immunoSEQ multiplex PCR; TCRdb lists only in-frame clones, some missing. The sample includes 45,000 to 60,000 clones, 90% to 95% of them seen just once. This TCR was sampled from a man aged 40-49 years with rheumatoid arthritis. Sequencing was done on a sample of PBMCs.

CDR3 sequence reads: CAWSRGRVDTGELFF. The CDR3 nucleotides are TGTGCCTGGAGTCGAGGCCGGGTCGACACCGGGGAGCTGTTTTTT. This chain uses TRBV30 with TRBJ2-2; D is uncertain. The CDR3 sequence is 15 residues long. V gave up 2 bases and J gave up 3 bases, with 13 bases separating them. CDR1 is GTSNPN and CDR2 is SVGIG in the germline V gene (reference sequence).